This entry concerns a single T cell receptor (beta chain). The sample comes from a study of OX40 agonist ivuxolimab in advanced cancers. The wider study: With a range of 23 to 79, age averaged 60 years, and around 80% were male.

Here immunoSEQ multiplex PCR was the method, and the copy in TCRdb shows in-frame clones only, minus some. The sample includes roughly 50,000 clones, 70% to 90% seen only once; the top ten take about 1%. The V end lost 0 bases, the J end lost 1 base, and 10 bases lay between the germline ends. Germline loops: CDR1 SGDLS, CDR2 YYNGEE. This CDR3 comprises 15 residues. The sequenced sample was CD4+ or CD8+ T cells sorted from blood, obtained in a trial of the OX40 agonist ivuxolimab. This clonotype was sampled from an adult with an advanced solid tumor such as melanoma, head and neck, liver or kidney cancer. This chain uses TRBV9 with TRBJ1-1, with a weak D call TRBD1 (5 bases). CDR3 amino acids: CASSVEAGKNTEAFF. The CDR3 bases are TGTGCCAGCAGCGTAGAGGCAGGGAAGAACACTGAAGCTTTCTTT.